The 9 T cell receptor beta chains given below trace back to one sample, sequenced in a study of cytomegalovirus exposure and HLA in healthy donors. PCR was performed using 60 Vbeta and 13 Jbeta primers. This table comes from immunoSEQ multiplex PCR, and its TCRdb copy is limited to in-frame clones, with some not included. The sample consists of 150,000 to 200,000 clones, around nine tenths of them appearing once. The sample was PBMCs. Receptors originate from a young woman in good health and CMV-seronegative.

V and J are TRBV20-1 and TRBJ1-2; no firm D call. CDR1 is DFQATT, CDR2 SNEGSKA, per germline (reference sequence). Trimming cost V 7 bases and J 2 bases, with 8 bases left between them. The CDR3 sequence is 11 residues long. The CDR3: CSGNSNYGYTF. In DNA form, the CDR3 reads TGCAGTGGTAACAGCAACTATGGCTACACCTTC.

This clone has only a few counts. The CDR3 sequence is CASSLSGTLTLEQYF. The CDR3 DNA reads TGTGCCAGCAGTTTATCGGGCACCCTGACACTGGAGCAGTACTTC. The V gene is TRBV27, the J gene TRBJ2-7; unclear D gene. This CDR3 spans 15 amino acids. The germline V gene encodes CDR1 MNHEY and CDR2 SMNVEV (reference sequence). V was pared by 0 bases and J by 7 bases, with 16 bases between.

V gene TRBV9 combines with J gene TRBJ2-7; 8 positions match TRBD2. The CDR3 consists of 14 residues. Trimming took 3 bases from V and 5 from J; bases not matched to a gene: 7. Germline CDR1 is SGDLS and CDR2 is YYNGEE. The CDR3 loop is CASSASGRVDEQYF. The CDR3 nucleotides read TGTGCCAGCAGCGCGAGCGGGAGAGTTGACGAGCAGTACTTC.

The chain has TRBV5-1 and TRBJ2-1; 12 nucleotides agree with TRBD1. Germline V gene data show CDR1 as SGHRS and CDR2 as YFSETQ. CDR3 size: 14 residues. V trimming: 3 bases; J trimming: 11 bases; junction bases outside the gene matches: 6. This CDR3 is CASSSPGQGAKQFF. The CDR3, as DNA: TGCGCCAGCAGCTCCCCGGGACAGGGGGCCAAGCAGTTCTTC. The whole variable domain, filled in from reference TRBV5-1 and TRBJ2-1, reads KAGVTQTPRYLIKTRGQQVTLSCSPISGHRSVSWYQQTPGQGLQFLFEYFSETQRNKGNFPGRFSGRQFSNSRSEMNVSTLELGDSALYLCASSSPGQGAKQFFGPGTRLTVL.

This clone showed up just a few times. The CDR3 DNA sequence: TGTGCCAGTAGTCCTCTGAGACAGACTGGAAACACCATATATTTT. As protein: CASSPLRQTGNTIYF. The gene calls are TRBV19 and TRBJ1-3; maybe TRBD1 (5 bases). The CDR3 consists of 15 residues. The V gene's germline CDR1 is LNHDA and CDR2 SQIVND (reference sequence). V was pared by 5 bases and J by 2 bases, with 13 bases between.

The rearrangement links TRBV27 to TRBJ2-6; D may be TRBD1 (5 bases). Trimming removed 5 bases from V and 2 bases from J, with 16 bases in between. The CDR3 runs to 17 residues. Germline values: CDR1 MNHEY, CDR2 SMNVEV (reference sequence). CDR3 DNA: TGTGCCAGCAGTCTCGTGACAGACCCAACTGGGGCCAACGTCCTGACTTTC. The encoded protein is CASSLVTDPTGANVLTF.

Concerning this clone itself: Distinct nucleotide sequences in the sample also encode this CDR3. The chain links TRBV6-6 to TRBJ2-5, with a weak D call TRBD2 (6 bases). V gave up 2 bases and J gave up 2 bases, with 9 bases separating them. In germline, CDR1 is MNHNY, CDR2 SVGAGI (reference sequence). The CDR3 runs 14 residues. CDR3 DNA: TGTGCCAGCAGTTACGGGGGGAGTCAAGAGACCCAGTACTTC. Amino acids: CASSYGGSQETQYF.

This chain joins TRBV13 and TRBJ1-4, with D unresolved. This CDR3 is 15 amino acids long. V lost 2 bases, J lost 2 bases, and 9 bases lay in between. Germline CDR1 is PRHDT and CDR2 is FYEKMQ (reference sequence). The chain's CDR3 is CASSLKTNTNEKLFF. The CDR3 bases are TGTGCCAGCAGCTTAAAGACAAACACTAATGAAAAACTGTTTTTT. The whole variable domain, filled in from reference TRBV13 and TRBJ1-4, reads AAGVIQSPRHLIKEKRETATLKCYPIPRHDTVYWYQQGPGQDPQFLISFYEKMQSDKGSIPDRFSAQQFSDYHSELNMSSLELGDSALYFCASSLKTNTNEKLFFGSGTQLSVL.

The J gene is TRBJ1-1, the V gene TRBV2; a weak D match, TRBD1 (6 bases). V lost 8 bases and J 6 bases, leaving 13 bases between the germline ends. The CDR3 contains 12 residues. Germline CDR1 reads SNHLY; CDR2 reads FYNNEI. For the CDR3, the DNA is TGTGCCAGCCGCCTGGACAGTGCTGAAGCTTTCTTT. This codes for CASRLDSAEAFF. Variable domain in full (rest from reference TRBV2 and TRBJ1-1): EPEVTQTPSHQVTQMGQEVILRCVPISNHLYFYWYRQILGQKVEFLVSFYNNEISEKSEIFDDQFSVERPDGSNFTLKIRSTKLEDSAMYFCASRLDSAEAFFGQGTRLTVV.